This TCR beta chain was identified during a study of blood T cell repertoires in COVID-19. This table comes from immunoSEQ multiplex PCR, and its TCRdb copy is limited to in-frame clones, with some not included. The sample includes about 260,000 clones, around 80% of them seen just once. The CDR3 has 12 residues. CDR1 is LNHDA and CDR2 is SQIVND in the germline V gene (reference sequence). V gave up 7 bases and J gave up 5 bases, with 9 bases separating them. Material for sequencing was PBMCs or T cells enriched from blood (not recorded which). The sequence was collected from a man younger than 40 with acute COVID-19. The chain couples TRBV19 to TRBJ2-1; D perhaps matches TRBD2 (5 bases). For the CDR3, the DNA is TGTGCCAGTATTGACTACCACAATGAGCAGTTCTTC. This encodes CASIDYHNEQFF.